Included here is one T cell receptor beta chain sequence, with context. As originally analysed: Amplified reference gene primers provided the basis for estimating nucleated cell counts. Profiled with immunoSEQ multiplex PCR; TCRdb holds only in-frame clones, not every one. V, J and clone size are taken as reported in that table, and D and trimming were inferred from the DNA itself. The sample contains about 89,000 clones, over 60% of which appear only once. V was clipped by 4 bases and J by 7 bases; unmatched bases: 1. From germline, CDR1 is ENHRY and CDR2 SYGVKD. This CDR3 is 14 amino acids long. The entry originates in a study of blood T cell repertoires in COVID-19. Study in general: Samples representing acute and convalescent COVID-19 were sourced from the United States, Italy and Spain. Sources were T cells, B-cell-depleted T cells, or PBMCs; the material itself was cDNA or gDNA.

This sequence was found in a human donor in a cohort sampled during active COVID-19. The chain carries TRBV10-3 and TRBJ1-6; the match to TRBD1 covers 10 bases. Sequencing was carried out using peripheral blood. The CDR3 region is CAISGQGANSPLHF. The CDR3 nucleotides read TGTGCCATCAGTGGACAGGGGGCGAATTCACCCCTCCACTTT.